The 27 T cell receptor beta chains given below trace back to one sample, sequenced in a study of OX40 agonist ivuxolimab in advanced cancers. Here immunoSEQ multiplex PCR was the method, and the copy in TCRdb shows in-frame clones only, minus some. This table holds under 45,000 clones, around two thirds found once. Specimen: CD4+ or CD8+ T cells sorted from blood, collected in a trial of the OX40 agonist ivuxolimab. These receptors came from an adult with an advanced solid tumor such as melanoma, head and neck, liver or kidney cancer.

The CDR3, as DNA: TGTGCCAGCAGCAAGGACAGGAGGATCACTGAAGCTTTCTTT. Its translation: CASSKDRRITEAFF. This chain joins TRBV21-1 and TRBJ1-1; the tabulated D call, TRBD1, remains unverified against the DNA. TRBV21-1 is marked as a pseudogene. The CDR3 length is 14 residues.

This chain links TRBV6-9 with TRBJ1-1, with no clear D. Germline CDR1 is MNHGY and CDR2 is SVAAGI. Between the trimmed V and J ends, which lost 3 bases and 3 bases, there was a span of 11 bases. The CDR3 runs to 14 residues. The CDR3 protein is CASSYFPVDTEAFF. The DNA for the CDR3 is TGTGCCAGCAGTTACTTTCCCGTGGACACTGAAGCTTTCTTT.

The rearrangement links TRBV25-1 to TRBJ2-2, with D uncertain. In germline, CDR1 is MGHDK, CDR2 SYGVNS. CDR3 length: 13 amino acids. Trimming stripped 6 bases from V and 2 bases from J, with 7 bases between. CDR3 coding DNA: TGTGCCAGCAGCCCAGCCAACACCGGGGAGCTGTTTTTT. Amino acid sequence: CASSPANTGELFF.

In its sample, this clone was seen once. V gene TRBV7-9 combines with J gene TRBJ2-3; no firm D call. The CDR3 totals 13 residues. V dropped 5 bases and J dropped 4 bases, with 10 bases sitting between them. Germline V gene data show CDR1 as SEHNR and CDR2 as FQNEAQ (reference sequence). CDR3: CASSPLFADTQYF. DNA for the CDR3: TGTGCCAGCAGCCCGTTATTCGCAGATACGCAGTATTTT.

The CDR3 is CAISADQDGNYEQYF. DNA of the CDR3: TGTGCCATCAGTGCTGATCAGGACGGAAACTACGAGCAGTACTTC. V gene TRBV10-3 combines with J gene TRBJ2-7; D gene uncertain. CDR1 ENHRY and CDR2 SYGVKD come from the germline V gene. V gave up 4 bases and J gave up 3 bases, with 16 bases separating them. This CDR3 has 15 residues.

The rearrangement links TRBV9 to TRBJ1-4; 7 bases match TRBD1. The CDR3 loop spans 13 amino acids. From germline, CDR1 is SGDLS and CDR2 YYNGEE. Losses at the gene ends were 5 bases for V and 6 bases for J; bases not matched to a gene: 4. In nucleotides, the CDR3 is TGTGCCAGCAGAGGGGGCGATTATGAAAAACTGTTTTTT. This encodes CASRGGDYEKLFF.

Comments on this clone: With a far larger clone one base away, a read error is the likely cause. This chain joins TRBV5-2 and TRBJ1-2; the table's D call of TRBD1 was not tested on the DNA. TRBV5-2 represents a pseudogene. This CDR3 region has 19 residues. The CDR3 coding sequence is TGTGCCAGCAGCCGAGTTTATTTCGGGACAGGGGGCGCGGGCTATGGCTACACCTTC. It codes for CASSRVYFGTGGAGYGYTF.

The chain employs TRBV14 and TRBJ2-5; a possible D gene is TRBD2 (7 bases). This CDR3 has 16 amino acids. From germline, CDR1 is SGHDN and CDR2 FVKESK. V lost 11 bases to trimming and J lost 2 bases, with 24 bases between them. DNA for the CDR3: TGTGCCCCGGGTGGTGGAAAGGGGGGGGGACAAGAGACCCAGTACTTC. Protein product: CAPGGGKGGGQETQYF.

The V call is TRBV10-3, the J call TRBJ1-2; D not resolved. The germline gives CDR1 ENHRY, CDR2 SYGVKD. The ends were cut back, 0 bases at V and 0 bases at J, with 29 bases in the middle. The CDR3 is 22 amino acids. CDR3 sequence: CAISESWVSLLTKDLTNYGYTF. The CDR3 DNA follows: TGTGCCATCAGTGAGTCATGGGTTAGCCTACTCACTAAAGATTTAACTAACTATGGCTACACCTTC.

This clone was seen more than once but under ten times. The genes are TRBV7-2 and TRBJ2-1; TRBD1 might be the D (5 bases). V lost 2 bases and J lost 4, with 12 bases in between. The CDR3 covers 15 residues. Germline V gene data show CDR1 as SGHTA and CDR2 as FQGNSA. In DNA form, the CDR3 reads TGTGCCAGCAGCTTACGACAGATCCTTTACAATGAGCAGTTCTTC. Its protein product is CASSLRQILYNEQFF.

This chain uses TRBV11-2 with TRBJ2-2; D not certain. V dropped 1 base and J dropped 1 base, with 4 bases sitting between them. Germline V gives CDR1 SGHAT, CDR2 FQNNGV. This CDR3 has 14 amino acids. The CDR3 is CASSLGRNTGELFF. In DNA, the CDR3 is TGTGCCAGCAGCTTAGGTCGGAACACCGGGGAGCTGTTTTTT.

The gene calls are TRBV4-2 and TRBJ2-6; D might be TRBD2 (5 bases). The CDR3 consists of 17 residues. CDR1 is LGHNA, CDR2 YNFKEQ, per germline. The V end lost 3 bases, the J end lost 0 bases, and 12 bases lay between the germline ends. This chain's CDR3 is CASSQGSLSSGANVLTF. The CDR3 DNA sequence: TGTGCCAGCAGCCAGGGGAGTCTGAGCTCTGGGGCCAACGTCCTGACTTTC.

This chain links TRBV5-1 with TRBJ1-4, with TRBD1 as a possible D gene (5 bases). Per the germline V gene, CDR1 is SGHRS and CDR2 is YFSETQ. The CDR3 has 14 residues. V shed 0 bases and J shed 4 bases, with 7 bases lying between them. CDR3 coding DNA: TGCGCCAGCAGCTTGGGGGGCCGTAATGAAAAACTGTTTTTT. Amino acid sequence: CASSLGGRNEKLFF.

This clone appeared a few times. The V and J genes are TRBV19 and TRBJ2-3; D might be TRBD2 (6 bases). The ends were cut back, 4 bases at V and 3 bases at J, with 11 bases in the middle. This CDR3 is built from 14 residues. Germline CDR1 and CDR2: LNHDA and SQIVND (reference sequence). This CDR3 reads CASSTDYWTDTQYF. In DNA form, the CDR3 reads TGTGCCAGTAGTACGGACTATTGGACAGATACGCAGTATTTT. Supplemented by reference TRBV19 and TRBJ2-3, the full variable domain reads DGGITQSPKYLFRKEGQNVTLSCEQNLNHDAMYWYRQDPGQGLRLIYYSQIVNDFQKGDIAEGYSVSREKKESFPLTVTSAQKNPTAFYLCASSTDYWTDTQYFGPGTRLTVL.

The CDR3 bases are TGTGCCAGCAGTGAAGCGCTGCAGGGGGCTTCCTATGGCTACACCTTC. It encodes CASSEALQGASYGYTF. The chain is built from TRBV6-1 and TRBJ1-2; TRBD1 matches 8 bases. V was pared by 0 bases and J by 4 bases, with 7 bases of the junction left unmatched. The germline V gene has CDR1 MNHNS and CDR2 SASEGT. CDR3 size: 16 residues.

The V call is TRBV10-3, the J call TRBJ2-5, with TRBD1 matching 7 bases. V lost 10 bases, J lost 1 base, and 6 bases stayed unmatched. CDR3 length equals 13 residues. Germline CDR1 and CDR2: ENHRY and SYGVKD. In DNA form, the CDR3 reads TGTGCCACAGGACAGGAGGCCCAAGAGACCCAGTACTTC. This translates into CATGQEAQETQYF.

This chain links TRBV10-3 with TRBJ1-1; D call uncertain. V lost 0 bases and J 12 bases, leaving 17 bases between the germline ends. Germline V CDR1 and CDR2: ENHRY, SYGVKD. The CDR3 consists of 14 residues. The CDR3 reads CAISESYWVTGPFF. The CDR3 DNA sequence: TGTGCCATCAGTGAGTCTTATTGGGTTACGGGCCCTTTCTTT.

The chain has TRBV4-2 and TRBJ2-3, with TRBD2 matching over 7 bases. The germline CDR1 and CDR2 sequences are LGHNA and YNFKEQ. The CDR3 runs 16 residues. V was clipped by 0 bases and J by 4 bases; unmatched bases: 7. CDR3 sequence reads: CASSQEYASGPDTQYF. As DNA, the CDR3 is TGTGCCAGCAGCCAAGAATATGCTAGCGGACCAGATACGCAGTATTTT.

In DNA form, the CDR3 reads TGTGCCAGCAGTTCCGGACTACTACCCTACAATGAGCAGTTCTTC. Protein sequence: CASSSGLLPYNEQFF. V is TRBV27 and J is TRBJ2-1, with D perhaps matching TRBD2 (6 bases). CDR3 size: 15 residues. V lost 4 bases, J lost 2 bases, and 12 bases lay in between. Germline CDR1 MNHEY, CDR2 SMNVEV (reference sequence).

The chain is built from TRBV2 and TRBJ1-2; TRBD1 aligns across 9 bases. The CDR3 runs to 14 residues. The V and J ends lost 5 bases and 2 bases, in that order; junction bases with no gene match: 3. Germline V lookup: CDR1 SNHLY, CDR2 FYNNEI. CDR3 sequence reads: CASSYRGLNYGYTF. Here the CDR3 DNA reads TGTGCCAGCAGTTACAGGGGGCTAAACTATGGCTACACCTTC.

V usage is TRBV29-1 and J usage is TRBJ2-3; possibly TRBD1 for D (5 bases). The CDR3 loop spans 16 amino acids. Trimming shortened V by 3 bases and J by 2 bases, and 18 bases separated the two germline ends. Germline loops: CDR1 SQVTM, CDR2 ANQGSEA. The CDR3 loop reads CSVDDRDPFDTDTQYF. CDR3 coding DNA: TGCAGCGTTGATGACAGAGACCCTTTCGACACAGATACGCAGTATTTT.

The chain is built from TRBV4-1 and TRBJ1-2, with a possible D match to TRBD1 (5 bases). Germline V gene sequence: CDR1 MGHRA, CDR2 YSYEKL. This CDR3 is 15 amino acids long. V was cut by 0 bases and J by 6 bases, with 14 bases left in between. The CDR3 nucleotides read TGCGCCAGCAGCCAAGATAGAGTAGGGGCCGATGGCTACACCTTC. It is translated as CASSQDRVGADGYTF.

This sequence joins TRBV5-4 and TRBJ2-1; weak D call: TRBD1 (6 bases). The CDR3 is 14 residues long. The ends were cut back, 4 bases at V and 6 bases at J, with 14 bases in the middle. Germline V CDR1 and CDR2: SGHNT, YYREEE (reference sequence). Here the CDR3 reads CASSKHGQTNEQFF. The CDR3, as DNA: TGTGCCAGCAGCAAGCACGGACAGACCAATGAGCAGTTCTTC.

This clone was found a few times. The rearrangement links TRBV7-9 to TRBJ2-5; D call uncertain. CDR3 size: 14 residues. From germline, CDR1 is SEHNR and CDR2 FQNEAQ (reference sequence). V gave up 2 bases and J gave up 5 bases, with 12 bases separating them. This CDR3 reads CASSLSLLGETQYF. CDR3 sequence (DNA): TGTGCCAGCAGCTTAAGTCTGCTGGGGGAGACCCAGTACTTC. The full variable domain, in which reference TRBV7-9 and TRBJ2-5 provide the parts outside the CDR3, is DTGVSQNPRHKITKRGQNVTFRCDPISEHNRLYWYRQTLGQGPEFLTYFQNEAQLEKSRLLSDRFSAERPKGSFSTLEIQRTEQGDSAMYLCASSLSLLGETQYFGPGTRLLVL.

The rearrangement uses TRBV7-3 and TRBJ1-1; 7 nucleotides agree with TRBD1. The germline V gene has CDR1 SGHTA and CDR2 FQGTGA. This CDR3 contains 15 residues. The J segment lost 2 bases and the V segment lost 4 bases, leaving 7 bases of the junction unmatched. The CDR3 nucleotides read TGTGCCAGCAGCTCAGGGGGACGCCCCAACACTGAAGCTTTCTTT. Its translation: CASSSGGRPNTEAFF.

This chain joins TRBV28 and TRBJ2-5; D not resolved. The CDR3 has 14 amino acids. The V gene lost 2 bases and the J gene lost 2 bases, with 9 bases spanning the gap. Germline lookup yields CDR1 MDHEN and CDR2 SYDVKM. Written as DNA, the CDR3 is TGTGCCAGCAGTTTAGATCACGCACAAGAGACCCAGTACTTC. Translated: CASSLDHAQETQYF.

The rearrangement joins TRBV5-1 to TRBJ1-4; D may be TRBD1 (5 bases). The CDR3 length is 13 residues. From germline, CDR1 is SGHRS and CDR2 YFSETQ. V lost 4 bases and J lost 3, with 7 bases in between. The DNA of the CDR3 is TGCGCCAGCAGCGGGGGATCTAATGAAAAACTGTTTTTT. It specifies CASSGGSNEKLFF.